Shown below are 30 T cell receptor beta chains from a single sample sequenced in a study of shared clonotypes between healthy human individuals. Generated by immunoSEQ multiplex PCR, the TCRdb table keeps only in-frame clones and is missing some. The sample contains roughly 640,000 clones, roughly 97% of which appear only once. Input material: naive CD4+ T cells sorted from blood. Subset defined: CD45RA+ positively selected. These receptors all stem from a young woman in good health.

This chain links TRBV2 with TRBJ1-5; a weak D match, TRBD1 (6 bases). Between the trimmed V and J ends, which lost 6 bases and 3 bases, there was a span of 9 bases. There are 13 residues in the CDR3. Looked up from germline, CDR1 is SNHLY and CDR2 is FYNNEI. Here the CDR3 reads CASRQGINQPQHF. The CDR3 region has the DNA TGTGCCAGCAGACAGGGCATCAATCAGCCCCAGCATTTT.

J is TRBJ2-3 and V is TRBV7-9; either TRBD1 or TRBD2 may supply D (5 bases each). In germline, CDR1 is SEHNR, CDR2 FQNEAQ (reference sequence). CDR3 length: 15 amino acids. Deletions cut 1 base from V and 0 bases from J, with 8 bases between. The CDR3 protein is CASSLEGRSTDTQYF. In DNA form, the CDR3 reads TGTGCCAGCAGCTTAGAGGGACGGAGCACAGATACGCAGTATTTT. The entire variable domain, with the rest obtained from reference TRBV7-9 and TRBJ2-3, is as follows: DTGVSQNPRHKITKRGQNVTFRCDPISEHNRLYWYRQTLGQGPEFLTYFQNEAQLEKSRLLSDRFSAERPKGSFSTLEIQRTEQGDSAMYLCASSLEGRSTDTQYFGPGTRLTVL.

The chain joins TRBV9 to TRBJ2-3, with 7 bases aligning to TRBD2. Per the germline V gene, CDR1 is SGDLS and CDR2 is YYNGEE. With V trimmed by 3 bases and J by 3 bases, 10 bases remained unmatched. The CDR3 length is 16 residues. The CDR3: CASSAVSSRGTDTQYF. For the CDR3, the DNA is TGTGCCAGCAGCGCAGTTAGCTCGCGGGGGACAGATACGCAGTATTTT.

Regarding this clone: Additional DNA sequences in this sample encode the identical CDR3. DNA for the CDR3: TGTGCCAGCAGTTTAGACAGGGGTAATCAGCCCCAGCATTTT. This codes for CASSLDRGNQPQHF. The chain is built from TRBV28 and TRBJ1-5; 8 bases align to TRBD1. Germline CDR1 reads MDHEN; CDR2 reads SYDVKM. With 2 bases clipped from V and 4 bases from J, the junction kept 1 base outside the gene matches. This CDR3 contains 14 residues.

The chain links TRBV9 to TRBJ2-3; D remains unclear. Germline lookup yields CDR1 SGDLS and CDR2 YYNGEE. The CDR3 covers 15 residues. V gave up 0 bases and J gave up 5 bases, with 13 bases separating them. CDR3: CASSVGQALGDTQYF. CDR3 coding DNA: TGTGCCAGCAGCGTAGGGCAGGCCTTGGGAGATACGCAGTATTTT.

This chain connects TRBV11-2 to TRBJ2-7; D gene ambiguous. Per the germline V gene, CDR1 is SGHAT and CDR2 is FQNNGV. This CDR3 is 15 amino acids long. Between the trimmed V and J ends, which lost 1 base and 4 bases, there was a span of 14 bases. The CDR3 region has the DNA TGTGCCAGCAGCTTAGTTTCGGAAACCGCTTACGAGCAGTACTTC. Amino acid sequence: CASSLVSETAYEQYF.

The chain recombines TRBV7-9 with TRBJ2-7; 10 bases align to TRBD1. From germline, CDR1 is SEHNR and CDR2 FQNEAQ (reference sequence). Losses at the gene ends were 4 bases for V and 4 bases for J; bases not matched to a gene: 4. This CDR3 comprises 14 residues. For the CDR3, the DNA is TGTGCCAGCAGCTCTCGGACAGGGGGGTACGAGCAGTACTTC. It specifies CASSSRTGGYEQYF.

The chain uses TRBV7-3 and TRBJ2-2; TRBD1 aligns across 8 bases. The germline CDR1 and CDR2 sequences are SGHTA and FQGTGA. V trimming: 4 bases; J trimming: 4 bases; junction bases outside the gene matches: 8. This CDR3 spans 16 amino acids. The CDR3 here is CASSSQGARVTGELFF. The CDR3 bases are TGTGCCAGCAGCTCCCAGGGGGCGCGGGTCACCGGGGAGCTGTTTTTT.

The V gene is TRBV4-1, the J gene TRBJ2-7; 9 nucleotides agree with TRBD1. V was clipped by 4 bases and J by 6 bases; unmatched bases: 10. The CDR3 spans 15 residues. Germline values: CDR1 MGHRA, CDR2 YSYEKL. CDR3 DNA sequence: TGCGCCAGCAGCCCTCCGGGACAGGGATATGGCGAGCAGTACTTC. Its translation: CASSPPGQGYGEQYF.

This clone is a singleton in its sample. This chain connects TRBV10-1 to TRBJ2-7; a weak D match, TRBD2 (6 bases). Trimming shortened V by 4 bases and J by 9 bases, and 13 bases separated the two germline ends. CDR1 and CDR2 (germline): WNHNN, SYGVQD (reference sequence). This CDR3 comprises 12 residues. The CDR3 DNA reads TGCGCCAGCAGTGGGGCGGGATGGAGGCAGTACTTC. It encodes CASSGAGWRQYF.

This chain connects TRBV5-1 to TRBJ2-6; 11 nucleotides agree with TRBD1. The CDR3 consists of 17 residues. Trimming cost V 4 bases and J 4 bases; bases outside gene matches: 7. The germline gives CDR1 SGHRS, CDR2 YFSETQ. The CDR3 loop is CASSPRDRGTGANVLTF. The CDR3 nucleotides read TGCGCCAGCAGCCCTCGGGACAGGGGGACCGGGGCCAACGTCCTGACTTTC.

This clone showed up just a few times. This sample also contains other DNA sequences that code for the same CDR3. The genes are TRBV5-1 and TRBJ2-2; 7 bases agree with TRBD2. Germline-derived CDR1 and CDR2 are SGHRS and YFSETQ. Trimming took 4 bases from V and 1 from J; bases not matched to a gene: 7. The CDR3 has 16 amino acids. The CDR3 DNA follows: TGCGCCAGCAGCCCTGGTCTAGCGGAGAACACCGGGGAGCTGTTTTTT. Translated, it gives CASSPGLAENTGELFF. The complete variable domain, with remaining parts taken from reference TRBV5-1 and TRBJ2-2, reads KAGVTQTPRYLIKTRGQQVTLSCSPISGHRSVSWYQQTPGQGLQFLFEYFSETQRNKGNFPGRFSGRQFSNSRSEMNVSTLELGDSALYLCASSPGLAENTGELFFGEGSRLTVL.

The chain recombines TRBV5-6 with TRBJ1-3; D is unresolved. The germline CDR1 and CDR2 sequences are SGHDT and YYEEEE. The CDR3 extends over 15 amino acids. V lost 4 bases, J lost 1 base, and 12 bases lay in between. CDR3: CASSTPAGSGNTIYF. In DNA form, the CDR3 reads TGTGCCAGCAGCACCCCGGCTGGATCTGGAAACACCATATATTTT.

The sample holds one count of this clone. J is TRBJ1-5 and V is TRBV19, with a weak D call TRBD1 (5 bases). This CDR3 comprises 15 residues. Germline CDR1 reads LNHDA; CDR2 reads SQIVND (reference sequence). Deletions cut 5 bases from V and 5 bases from J, with 16 bases between. For the CDR3, the DNA is TGTGCCAGTAGTGCCAACCCCCTAGGGGATCAGCCCCAGCATTTT. Its translation: CASSANPLGDQPQHF.

This chain joins TRBV28 and TRBJ2-5; TRBD1 might be the D (6 bases). The CDR3 is 12 amino acids. The germline V and J ends were trimmed by 8 bases and 4 bases, with 11 bases remaining between them. Per the germline V gene, CDR1 is MDHEN and CDR2 is SYDVKM. The CDR3 reads CASGNRVETQYF. The CDR3 region has the DNA TGTGCCAGCGGTAACAGGGTAGAGACCCAGTACTTC.

V and J are TRBV9 and TRBJ2-3, with D unresolved. V lost 4 bases, J lost 1 base, and 13 bases lay in between. From germline, CDR1 is SGDLS and CDR2 YYNGEE. This CDR3 spans 15 amino acids. CDR3 loop: CASSPLRKGTDTQYF. The CDR3, as DNA: TGTGCCAGCAGCCCTCTTAGGAAGGGCACAGATACGCAGTATTTT.

The V call is TRBV28, the J call TRBJ1-2; 8 nucleotides match TRBD1. The CDR3 consists of 16 residues. Germline V gene data show CDR1 as MDHEN and CDR2 as SYDVKM. V shed 3 bases, J shed 3 bases, and the junction held 9 bases outside the gene matches. The CDR3 protein is CASSLSRGRVDYGYTF. CDR3 nucleotide sequence: TGTGCCAGCAGTTTGAGCAGGGGGCGTGTCGACTATGGCTACACCTTC.

The chain joins TRBV6-1 to TRBJ2-4; D is uncertain. In germline, CDR1 is MNHNS, CDR2 SASEGT. The CDR3 length is 17 residues. V gave up 4 bases and J gave up 1 base, with 17 bases separating them. CDR3 nucleotides: TGTGCCAGCAGTGGCGAAGGGCTGGAGATGGCCAAAAACATTCAGTACTTC. Translating it yields CASSGEGLEMAKNIQYF.

This clone was counted a single time. This sample includes further DNA sequences coding for the same CDR3. The chain carries TRBV6-1 and TRBJ1-3; 9 nucleotides agree with TRBD1. Germline assignment: CDR1 MNHNS and CDR2 SASEGT. This CDR3 spans 14 amino acids. J lost 0 bases, V lost 8 bases, and 2 bases had no gene match. CDR3 residues: CASGTGSSGNTIYF. The CDR3 nucleotides are TGTGCCAGCGGGACAGGGAGCTCTGGAAACACCATATATTTT.

This chain joins TRBV29-1 and TRBJ2-1; unclear D gene. V lost 4 bases and J 4 bases, leaving 14 bases between the germline ends. Germline lookup yields CDR1 SQVTM and CDR2 ANQGSEA. This CDR3 spans 14 amino acids. CDR3 loop: CSVVFYSGYNEQFF. CDR3 coding DNA: TGCAGCGTTGTATTCTACTCCGGATACAATGAGCAGTTCTTC.

The rearrangement links TRBV19 to TRBJ2-7; D is unclear. The CDR3 totals 13 residues. The V and J ends lost 6 bases and 2 bases respectively, with 11 bases between them. In germline, CDR1 is LNHDA, CDR2 SQIVND (reference sequence). The CDR3: CASRGSGTYEQYF. Written as DNA, the CDR3 is TGTGCCAGTAGAGGGTCGGGCACCTACGAGCAGTACTTC.

This rearrangement joins TRBV30 to TRBJ2-7; 7 bases fit TRBD1. V lost 0 bases, J lost 5 bases, and 7 bases stayed unmatched. This CDR3 is built from 14 residues. CDR1 and CDR2 (germline): GTSNPN, SVGIG (reference sequence). The CDR3 region is CAWSVGQGVDEQYF. The CDR3 DNA sequence: TGTGCCTGGAGTGTAGGGCAGGGGGTCGACGAGCAGTACTTC. Drawing the rest from reference TRBV30 and TRBJ2-7, the complete variable domain is SQTIHQWPATLVQPVGSPLSLECTVEGTSNPNLYWYRQAAGRGLQLLFYSVGIGQISSEVPQNLSASRPQDRQFILSSKKLLLSDSGFYLCAWSVGQGVDEQYFGPGTRLTVT.

The rearrangement links TRBV19 to TRBJ2-5; 12 nucleotides agree with TRBD2. The J call may be mistaken, given a closer DNA end match to TRBJ2-7. The germline V gene encodes CDR1 LNHDA and CDR2 SQIVND (reference sequence). There are 16 residues in the CDR3. The DNA of the CDR3 is TGTGCCAGTAGTAAGGTCGGACTAGCGGGAATCAACGAGCAGTACTTC. Translated, it gives CASSKVGLAGINEQYF.

This chain joins TRBV15 and TRBJ2-1, with TRBD2 matching 14 bases. The J segment lost 8 bases and the V segment lost 7 bases, leaving 7 bases of the junction unmatched. The CDR3 sequence is 15 residues long. Germline-derived CDR1 and CDR2 are LNHNV and YYDKDF (reference sequence). CDR3 nucleotide sequence: TGTGCCACCAAAGGGACTAGCGGGAGTTGGGATGAGCAGTTCTTC. Translation: CATKGTSGSWDEQFF.

The rearrangement joins TRBV6-5 to TRBJ2-1, with 9 bases that match TRBD2. V trimming: 6 bases; J trimming: 2 bases; junction bases outside the gene matches: 5. CDR1 and CDR2 from the germline V gene are MNHEY and SVGAGI. CDR3 length equals 15 residues. The CDR3 loop is CASRYLAGPYNEQFF. CDR3 DNA sequence: TGTGCCAGCAGATATCTAGCGGGACCCTACAATGAGCAGTTCTTC.

The V and J genes are TRBV5-4 and TRBJ2-7; 7 bases align to TRBD1. Germline-derived CDR1 and CDR2 are SGHNT and YYREEE (reference sequence). This CDR3 has 14 amino acids. J gave up 5 bases and V 2 bases, and 7 bases lay outside the gene matches. This chain's CDR3 is CASSLNQGENEQYF. In DNA form, the CDR3 reads TGTGCCAGCAGCTTAAATCAGGGGGAGAACGAGCAGTACTTC.

The gene calls are TRBV27 and TRBJ2-7, with unresolved D. Germline CDR1 reads MNHEY; CDR2 reads SMNVEV (reference sequence). V lost 1 base and J lost 5, with 24 bases in between. The CDR3 is 18 amino acids. CDR3 nucleotides: TGTGCCAGCAGTTTATTAGCAGATTCTAGTTTTTTCGGAAACGAGCAGTACTTC. Translation: CASSLLADSSFFGNEQYF.

This sequence joins TRBV7-8 and TRBJ2-2, with 7 bases lining up with TRBD2. With V trimmed by 5 bases and J by 5 bases, 5 bases remained unmatched. Germline CDR1 SGHVS, CDR2 FQNEAQ. This CDR3 has 14 amino acids. The CDR3 loop is CASSPQRETGELFF. CDR3 coding DNA: TGTGCCAGCAGCCCCCAGCGGGAAACCGGGGAGCTGTTTTTT.

CDR3 amino acids: CASNPESAGRETQYF. The CDR3 DNA reads as TGTGCCAGCAACCCCGAAAGCGCGGGGCGAGAGACCCAGTACTTC. The chain uses TRBV6-1 and TRBJ2-5, with D possibly matching TRBD2 (6 bases). Germline V gene data show CDR1 as MNHNS and CDR2 as SASEGT. The CDR3 runs 15 residues. V lost 7 bases and J 4 bases, leaving 19 bases between the germline ends.

This rearrangement joins TRBV2 to TRBJ2-5; the D gene is possibly TRBD1 (6 bases). The CDR3 is made up of 15 amino acids. Trimming pared 5 bases from V and 5 bases from J, leaving 18 bases between. The V gene's germline CDR1 is SNHLY and CDR2 FYNNEI. The CDR3 sequence: CASSSSQGLSETQYF. Written as DNA, the CDR3 is TGTGCCAGCAGTTCAAGTCAGGGGCTATCGGAGACCCAGTACTTC.